This T cell receptor (beta chain) appears in the sequencing data of a study of blood T cell repertoires in COVID-19 (dated by TCRdb to between 2020 and 2021). The study in broad terms: The collaborator samples originated in the United States, Italy and Spain and spanned the acute and convalescent phases of COVID-19. The material from the prospective study consisted of cDNA or gDNA derived from T cells, B-cell-depleted T cells, or PBMCs. The dataset comprised deeply sampled blood TCRbeta repertoires from subjects exposed to, actively infected with, or recovered from COVID-19. The repertoires were made available in a free public database intended to serve as a resource for research on the immune response to SARS-CoV-2. The samples were drawn from the first 160 participants of the ongoing ImmuneRACE study and from under 1,500 subjects provided by 6 global collaborators. Sample metadata almost always included a de-identified subject ID, COVID-19 status, age in years and sex. Where available, HLA class I and class II types were obtained from metadata supplied by the sample provider rather than from assay-based typing.

The investigation overall reported the following: The amount of clinical and demographic metadata varied by source and participant and was provided uncurated.

The immunoSEQ Assay, a bias-controlled multiplex PCR, was used to amplify TCRbeta CDR3 regions from genomic DNA. The original pipeline was this. The number of nucleated cells in each sample was estimated by amplification of reference gene primers within the assay. To quantify the absolute abundance of each unique TCRbeta CDR3 rearrangement, sequence reads were collapsed and filtered. For each sample, productive Simpson clonality was calculated by taking the square root of Simpson's diversity index across productive rearrangements. TCRdb carries this immuneACCESS record with in-frame sequences only. Its versions omit some clonotypes, under half of them owing to an unresolved V gene in the studies checked, with the rest unexplained. Clonal size and the V and J genes are those of that table, whereas D and trimming came from the DNA. The sample contains under 250,000 clones, around nine tenths of them found a single time. The ten largest make up 4.5% to 5.5% of the sample.

Collaborating institutions collected whole blood in K2EDTA tubes following their own protocols. For TCRbeta analysis, collaborator samples were shipped as frozen whole blood, as isolated PBMCs, or as DNA extracted from either sample type. In the germline V gene (reference sequence), CDR1 corresponds to SEHNR and CDR2 to FQNEAQ. The CDR3 contains 13 residues, cysteine and phenylalanine counted. Only the CDR3 portion is preserved as DNA: 39 bases, with reading frame beginning at the first base. V is reduced by 4 bases and J by 1 base, leaving a spacing of 7 bases between them. As for this clone: What antigen it recognizes has not been identified. The sample holds no much larger clone one base away, and base qualities are not on file.

Material: peripheral blood. This clonotype was obtained from a woman in her thirties or forties with acute or convalescent COVID-19. The receptor chain draws on TRBV7-9 and TRBJ1-1, with the identity of the D gene unclear. CDR3 sequence: CASSSIRNTEAFF. The nucleotide sequence reads as follows: TGTGCCAGCAGCTCTATCCGGAACACTGAAGCTTTCTTT. The CDR3 plus the reference TRBV7-9 and TRBJ1-1 genes for the other parts give the full variable domain: DTGVSQNPRHKITKRGQNVTFRCDPISEHNRLYWYRQTLGQGPEFLTYFQNEAQLEKSRLLSDRFSAERPKGSFSTLEIQRTEQGDSAMYLCASSSIRNTEAFFGQGTRLTVV.